Sequencing of this T cell receptor beta chain was carried out in a study of T cell responses to AZD1222 COVID-19 vaccine. Whole-study findings and limits: CD4 TCRs associated with vaccination spanned spike, dominating at 160-218 and 743-854.

The count of this clone is one. Its antigen is as yet unknown. The CDR3 covers 14 residues. V lost 8 bases and J lost 6, with 19 bases in between. The V gene's germline CDR1 is ENHRY and CDR2 SYGVKD. Sequencing used immunoSEQ multiplex PCR; TCRdb keeps in-frame clones, though not all of them. The sample yields 75,000 to 100,000 clones, approximately 90% seen once. The TCR originated in an adult in good health. V usage is TRBV10-3 and J usage is TRBJ1-2, with D possibly matching TRBD1 (5 bases). Specimen: peripheral blood, collected on day 0 of AZD1222 vaccination. The CDR3 spells CAIAFGGTADGYTF. The DNA for the CDR3 is TGTGCCATCGCTTTTGGAGGGACGGCGGATGGCTACACCTTC.